This T cell receptor (beta chain) was identified in a study of technical replicates of blood from a few donors. The method was immunoSEQ multiplex PCR; TCRdb's version includes in-frame clones alone and lacks a portion of them. The repertoire includes tens of thousands of clones, approximately 94% of them detected once, and roughly 0.38% sits in the top ten. Trimming shortened V by 3 bases and J by 5 bases, and 10 bases separated the two germline ends. There are 13 residues in the CDR3. Germline V CDR1 and CDR2: MGHRA, YSYEKL. The receptor's source is a human donor in good health. This chain uses TRBV4-1 with TRBJ1-1; D is uncertain. The sample comprised T cells isolated from PBMCs. As DNA, the CDR3 is TGCGCCAGCAGCCACAGTGGGCTGACTGAAGCTTTCTTT. It codes for CASSHSGLTEAFF.